These T cell receptor beta chains were read from a single sample in a study of T cells in localized non-small cell lung cancer. Repertoires were generated with immunoSEQ multiplex PCR, while TCRdb's copy carries only in-frame clones and drops some. The table includes 8,800 or so clones, 35% to 45% detected once. The sample in question was lymph node tissue, obtained before any cancer treatment. Receptor source: a woman aged 40-69 years with stage I lung adenocarcinoma. CDR3s include the opening cysteine and the closing phenylalanine or tryptophan. A D gene is named only where the DNA matches it firmly. Clone sizes are given selectively: once, few, many, or a class where the clone is expanded.

size,D,J,V,DNA,CDR3
few,TRBD1,TRBJ1-5,TRBV11-3,TGTGCCAGCAGCTTTGGGACAGGGATAGGAGATCAGCCCCAGCATTTT,CASSFGTGIGDQPQHF
few,TRBD2,TRBJ2-5,TRBV9,TGTGCCAGCAGTACGAGACTAGCGGGGTGGGAGACCCAGTACTTC,CASSTRLAGWETQYF
NA,NA,TRBJ1-4,TRBV6-8,TGTGCCAGCAGTTACAGCCGGACAGTTGGGGAAAAACTGTTTTTT,CASSYSRTVGEKLFF
NA,NA,TRBJ2-6,TRBV29-1,TGCAGCGCATCCCGGGACACCGACTCTGGGGCCAACGTCCTGACTTTC,CSASRDTDSGANVLTF
NA,NA,TRBJ1-2,TRBV9,TGTGCCAGAGCCGGGGGAAGGGATGGCTACACCTTC,CARAGGRDGYTF
few,NA,TRBJ1-2,TRBV1,TGCGCCAGCAGCCAAGACAGGGGGTTTATGGGAGGCTACACCTTC,CASSQDRGFMGGYTF
NA,TRBD1,TRBJ2-7,TRBV19,TGTGCCAGTAGTCTCCGGACAGGGCTGGCGGGCGAGCAGTACTTC,CASSLRTGLAGEQYF
NA,NA,TRBJ1-2,TRBV6-8,TGTGCCATCATGGCGGACAGTCTCTATGGCTACACCTTC,CAIMADSLYGYTF
NA,TRBD1,TRBJ2-5,TRBV6-8,TGTGCCAGCAGGATGGGACAGGGGGTCGGCCAAGAGACCCAGTACTTC,CASRMGQGVGQETQYF
few,NA,TRBJ2-7,TRBV30,TGTGCCTGGAGTCGGGGGTCCCTATACGAGCAGTACTTC,CAWSRGSLYEQYF
NA,NA,TRBJ2-5,TRBV6-8,TGTGCCAGCAGTTACCCGGTAGGGTCTCGGGAGACCCAGTACTTC,CASSYPVGSRETQYF
few,NA,TRBJ1-1,TRBV11-3,TGTGCCAGCAGCTTAGGGAATTTGAACACTGAAGCTTTCTTT,CASSLGNLNTEAFF
few,TRBD1,TRBJ1-2,TRBV19,TGTGCCAGTAGGCGGCAGGGGGCGGACTATGGCTACACCTTC,CASRRQGADYGYTF
NA,TRBD2,TRBJ2-7,TRBV9,TGTGCCAGCAGTACACTAGCGGGGGTCTCCTACGAGCAGTACTTC,CASSTLAGVSYEQYF
NA,NA,TRBJ1-1,TRBV29-1,TGCAGCGTTGAAAAGGGGGGCGGGAACACTGAAGCTTTCTTT,CSVEKGGGNTEAFF
NA,TRBD1,TRBJ2-4,TRBV4-1,TGCGCCAGCAGCCATGAACGGGACAGGGGGCTCCTAGCCAAAAACATTCAGTACTTC,CASSHERDRGLLAKNIQYF
few,TRBD1,TRBJ2-1,TRBV14,TGTGCCAGCAGCCAAGGGCAGGGGGCCTACAATGAGCAGTTCTTC,CASSQGQGAYNEQFF
NA,NA,TRBJ1-1,TRBV6-8,TGTGCCAGCAGAGACACAATAGACACTGAAGCTTTCTTT,CASRDTIDTEAFF
NA,NA,TRBJ2-1,TRBV6-8,TGTGCCAGCAGTTACTCGTGGGGTAATGAGCAGTTCTTC,CASSYSWGNEQFF
NA,NA,TRBJ2-5,TRBV10-3,TGTGCCATCGCTGGCGCGGTGGAGGAGACCCAGTACTTC,CAIAGAVEETQYF
medium-sized,TRBD1,TRBJ2-7,TRBV7-6,TGTGCCAGCAGCTGGAGACAGGGACCCTCCTACGAGCAGTACTTC,CASSWRQGPSYEQYF
NA,NA,TRBJ1-5,TRBV30,TGTGCCTGGAGTTCCCCCCGGGGTGGTCAGCCCCAGCATTTT,CAWSSPRGGQPQHF
once,NA,TRBJ1-3,TRBV4-1,TGCGCCAGCAGCCAAGAACAGAGCTCTGGAAACACCATATATTTT,CASSQEQSSGNTIYF
NA,NA,TRBJ1-6,TRBV30,TGTGCCTGGAGTCTTAGCAATAATTCACCCCTCCACTTT,CAWSLSNNSPLHF
NA,TRBD1,TRBJ1-2,TRBV19,TGTGCCAGTAGTCATCGACAGGGGGATTCGACTCGTGGCTACACCTTC,CASSHRQGDSTRGYTF
few,NA,TRBJ1-1,TRBV30,TGTGCCTGGAGCCTCAGGAGGGAAGCTTTCTTT,CAWSLRREAFF
few,NA,TRBJ1-3,TRBV19,TGTGCCAGTAGTACCGGGGCGGGGAGGAGCGGAAACACCATATATTTT,CASSTGAGRSGNTIYF
NA,NA,TRBJ2-7,TRBV18,TGTGCCAGCTCACCCCGGGCAGACGAGCAGTACTTC,CASSPRADEQYF
NA,TRBD1,TRBJ2-5,TRBV19,TGTGCCAGTAGGCAGACAGGGGGCGGAGAGACCCAGTACTTC,CASRQTGGGETQYF
few,TRBD1,TRBJ2-7,TRBV9,TGTGCCAGCAGTGGACAGGGCTACGAGCAGTACTTC,CASSGQGYEQYF
NA,NA,TRBJ1-1,TRBV12-5,TGTGCTAGTGGTTTATCATTTGAAGCTTTCTTT,CASGLSFEAFF
NA,NA,TRBJ2-3,TRBV6-8,TGTGCCAGCAGTTACTCGGCCCTGTGGACAGATACGCAGTATTTT,CASSYSALWTDTQYF
few,TRBD1,TRBJ2-2,TRBV6-8,TGTGCCAGCGCGAGACAGGGTAACACCGGGGAGCTGTTTTTT,CASARQGNTGELFF
few,NA,TRBJ1-4,TRBV4-1,TGCGCCAGCAGCCAAGCCACAGACAGTTCAACTAATGAAAAACTGTTTTTT,CASSQATDSSTNEKLFF
NA,TRBD1,TRBJ1-5,TRBV2,TGTGCCAGCAACCCCGGGACAGGGGTTAATAGCAATCAGCCCCAGCATTTT,CASNPGTGVNSNQPQHF
NA,NA,TRBJ1-1,TRBV6-8,TGTGCCAGCGGGGGAGAGTGGGGAGGTGGCACTGAAGCTTTCTTT,CASGGEWGGGTEAFF
NA,NA,TRBJ2-1,TRBV9,TGTGCCAGCAGCCCAGATTACAATGAGCAGTTCTTC,CASSPDYNEQFF
few,NA,TRBJ1-5,TRBV9,TGTGCCAGCACTGTGGCCTATAGCAATCAGCCCCAGCATTTT,CASTVAYSNQPQHF
NA,NA,TRBJ1-4,TRBV6-8,TGTGCCAGCAGCCTCACCCAGGGTCAGGGTAATGAAAAACTGTTTTTT,CASSLTQGQGNEKLFF
few,TRBD1,TRBJ1-5,TRBV6-8,TGTGCCAGCAGTCGGACAGGGGGAGATCAGCCCCAGCATTTT,CASSRTGGDQPQHF
NA,NA,TRBJ2-3,TRBV11-3,TGTGCCAGCAGCCGACAACGAACTAGCACAGATACGCAGTATTTT,CASSRQRTSTDTQYF
NA,TRBD1,TRBJ1-4,TRBV29-1,TGCAGCGCCCTTGACAGGGAACGTGGCTTTGGGAATGAAAAACTGTTTTTT,CSALDRERGFGNEKLFF
NA,NA,TRBJ2-7,TRBV18,TGTGCCAGCTCACCGGGATTCCTCTACGAGCAGTACTTC,CASSPGFLYEQYF
NA,TRBD1,TRBJ2-3,TRBV28,TGTGCCAGCAGTATGGGACAGCTAAGCACAGATACGCAGTATTTT,CASSMGQLSTDTQYF
few,NA,TRBJ2-2,TRBV2,TGTGCCAGCACCGGGGCCCAATTAGTCGGGGAGCTGTTTTTT,CASTGAQLVGELFF